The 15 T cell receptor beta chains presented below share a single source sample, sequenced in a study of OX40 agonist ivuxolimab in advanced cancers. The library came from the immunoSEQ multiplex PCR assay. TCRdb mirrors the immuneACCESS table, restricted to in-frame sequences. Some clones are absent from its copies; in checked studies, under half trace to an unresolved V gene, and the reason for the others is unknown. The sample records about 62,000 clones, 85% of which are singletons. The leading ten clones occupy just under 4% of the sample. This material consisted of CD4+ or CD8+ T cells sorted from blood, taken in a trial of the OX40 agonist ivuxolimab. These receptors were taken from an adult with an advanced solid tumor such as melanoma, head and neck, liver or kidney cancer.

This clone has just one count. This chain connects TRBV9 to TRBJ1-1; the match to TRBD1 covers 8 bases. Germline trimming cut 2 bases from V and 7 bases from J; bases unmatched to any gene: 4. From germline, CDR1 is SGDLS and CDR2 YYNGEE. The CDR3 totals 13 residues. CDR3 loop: CASSVGTGGEAFF. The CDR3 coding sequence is TGTGCCAGCAGCGTCGGGACAGGCGGTGAAGCTTTCTTT.

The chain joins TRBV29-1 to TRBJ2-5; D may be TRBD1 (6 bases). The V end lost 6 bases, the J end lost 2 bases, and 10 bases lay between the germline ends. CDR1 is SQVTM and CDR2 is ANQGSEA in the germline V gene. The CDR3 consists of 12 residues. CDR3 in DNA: TGCAGCGTCGACGGACAGCAAGAGACCCAGTACTTC. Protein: CSVDGQQETQYF.

For the CDR3, the DNA is TGTGCCAGCAGTGTTGAAGGATATGGCTACACCTTC. Encoded protein: CASSVEGYGYTF. The chain carries TRBV2 and TRBJ1-2; the D is unclear. The germline V and J ends were trimmed by 4 bases and 5 bases, with 8 bases remaining between them. There are 12 residues in the CDR3. Germline V CDR1 and CDR2: SNHLY, FYNNEI.

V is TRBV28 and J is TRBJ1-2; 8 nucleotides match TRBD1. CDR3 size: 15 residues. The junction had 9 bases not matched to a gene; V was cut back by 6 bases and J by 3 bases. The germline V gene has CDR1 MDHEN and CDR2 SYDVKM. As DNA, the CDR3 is TGTGCCAGCAGGGTGGACAGGGTTTTAGACTATGGCTACACCTTC. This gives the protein CASRVDRVLDYGYTF.

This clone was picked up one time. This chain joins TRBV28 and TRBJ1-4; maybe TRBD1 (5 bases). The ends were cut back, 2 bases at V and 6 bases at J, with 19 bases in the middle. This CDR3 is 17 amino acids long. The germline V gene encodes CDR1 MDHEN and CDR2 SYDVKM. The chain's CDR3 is CASSLPPGARWDEKLFF. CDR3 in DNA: TGTGCCAGCAGTTTACCCCCCGGGGCGAGGTGGGATGAAAAACTGTTTTTT.

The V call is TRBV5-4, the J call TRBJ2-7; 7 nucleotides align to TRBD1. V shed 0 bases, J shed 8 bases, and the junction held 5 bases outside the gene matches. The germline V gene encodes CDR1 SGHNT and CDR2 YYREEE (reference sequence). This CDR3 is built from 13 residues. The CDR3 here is CASSLGGQPQQYF. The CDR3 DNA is TGTGCCAGCAGCTTGGGGGGACAGCCTCAGCAGTACTTC.

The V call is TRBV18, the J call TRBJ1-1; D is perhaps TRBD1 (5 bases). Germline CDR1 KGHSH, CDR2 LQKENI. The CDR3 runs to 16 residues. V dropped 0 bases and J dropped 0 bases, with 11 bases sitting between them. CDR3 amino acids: CASSPPGGGVNTEAFF. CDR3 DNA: TGTGCCAGCTCACCACCGGGTGGAGGGGTGAACACTGAAGCTTTCTTT.

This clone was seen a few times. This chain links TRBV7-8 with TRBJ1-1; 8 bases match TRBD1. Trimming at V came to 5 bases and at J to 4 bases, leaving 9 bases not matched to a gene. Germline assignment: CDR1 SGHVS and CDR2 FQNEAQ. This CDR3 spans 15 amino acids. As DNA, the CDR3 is TGTGCCAGCAGCCAAATGGACAGGGAACTCACTGAAGCTTTCTTT. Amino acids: CASSQMDRELTEAFF.

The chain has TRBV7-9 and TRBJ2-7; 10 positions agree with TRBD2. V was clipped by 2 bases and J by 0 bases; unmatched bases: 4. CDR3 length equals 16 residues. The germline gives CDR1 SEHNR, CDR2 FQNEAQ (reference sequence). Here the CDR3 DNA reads TGTGCCAGCAGCTTACGAGCGGGGGGGAGCTCCTACGAGCAGTACTTC. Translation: CASSLRAGGSSYEQYF.

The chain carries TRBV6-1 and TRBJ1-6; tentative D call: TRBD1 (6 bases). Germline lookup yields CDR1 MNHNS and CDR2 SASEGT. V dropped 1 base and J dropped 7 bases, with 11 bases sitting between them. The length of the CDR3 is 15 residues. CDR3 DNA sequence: TGTGCCAGCAGTGAAGTTTGGCAGGGGAATTCACCCCTCCACTTT. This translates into CASSEVWQGNSPLHF.

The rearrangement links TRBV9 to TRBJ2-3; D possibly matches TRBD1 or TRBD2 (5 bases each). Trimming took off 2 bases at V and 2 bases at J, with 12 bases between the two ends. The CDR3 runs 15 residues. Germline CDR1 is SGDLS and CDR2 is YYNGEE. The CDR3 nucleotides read TGTGCCAGCAGCGTCGGGGTAGGGGACACAGATACGCAGTATTTT. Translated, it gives CASSVGVGDTDTQYF. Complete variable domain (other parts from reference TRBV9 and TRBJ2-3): DSGVTQTPKHLITATGQRVTLRCSPRSGDLSVYWYQQSLDQGLQFLIQYYNGEERAKGNILERFSAQQFPDLHSELNLSSLELGDSALYFCASSVGVGDTDTQYFGPGTRLTVL.

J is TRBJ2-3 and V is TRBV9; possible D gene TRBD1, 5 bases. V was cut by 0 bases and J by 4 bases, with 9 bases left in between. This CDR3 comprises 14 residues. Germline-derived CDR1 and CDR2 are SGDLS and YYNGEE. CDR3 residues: CASSVVGVSDTQYF. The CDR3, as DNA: TGTGCCAGCAGCGTAGTAGGGGTATCAGATACGCAGTATTTT. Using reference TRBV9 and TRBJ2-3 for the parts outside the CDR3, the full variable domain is DSGVTQTPKHLITATGQRVTLRCSPRSGDLSVYWYQQSLDQGLQFLIQYYNGEERAKGNILERFSAQQFPDLHSELNLSSLELGDSALYFCASSVVGVSDTQYFGPGTRLTVL.

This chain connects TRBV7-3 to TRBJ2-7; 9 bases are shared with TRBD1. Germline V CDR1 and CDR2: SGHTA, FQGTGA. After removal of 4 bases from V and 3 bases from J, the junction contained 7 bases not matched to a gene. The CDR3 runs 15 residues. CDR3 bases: TGTGCCAGCAGCTCCACAGGGGGCGTTGGCTACGAGCAGTACTTC. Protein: CASSSTGGVGYEQYF.

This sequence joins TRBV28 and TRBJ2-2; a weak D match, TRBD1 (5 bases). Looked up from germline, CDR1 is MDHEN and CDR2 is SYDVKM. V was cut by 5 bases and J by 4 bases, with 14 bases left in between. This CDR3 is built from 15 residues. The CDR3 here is CASSLRTLGTGELFF. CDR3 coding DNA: TGTGCCAGCAGTCTTCGGACATTAGGCACCGGGGAGCTGTTTTTT.

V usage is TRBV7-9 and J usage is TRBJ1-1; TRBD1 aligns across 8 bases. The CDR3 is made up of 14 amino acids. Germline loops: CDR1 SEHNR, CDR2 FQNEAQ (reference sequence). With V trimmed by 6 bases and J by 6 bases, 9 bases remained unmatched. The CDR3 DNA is TGTGCCAGCAGACTAGGGACAGGAGGATCTGAAGCTTTCTTT. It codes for CASRLGTGGSEAFF.